The rows below give T cell receptor beta chains drawn from one sample of a study of shared clonotypes between healthy human individuals. Sequencing used immunoSEQ multiplex PCR; TCRdb keeps in-frame clones, though not all of them. This table holds approximately 2,000,000 clones, approximately 92% found once. Sequenced material: naive CD8+ T cells from PBMCs. Receptor source: a man between 18 and 35 years old in good health. Some clones in this sample may be carry-over from other donors' samples. Each CDR3 is given with its conserved first and last residue. A D gene is named only where the DNA matches it firmly. The size of a clone is reported for some rows only, either as once, few or many, or as a class for expanded clones.

CDR3 DNA: TGCAGCGTTTACTTACAGGGAACTGAAGCTTTCTTT; CDR3 protein: CSVYLQGTEAFF; D gene: NA; V gene: TRBV29-1; J gene: TRBJ1-1; clone size: few; CDR3 length: 12
CDR3 DNA: TGTGCCAGCAGCAATACCCGCCGCCGAGGGCTAGCGATCGCCGATGAGCAGTTCTTC; CDR3 protein: CASSNTRRRGLAIADEQFF; D gene: NA; V gene: TRBV28; J gene: TRBJ2-1; clone size: NA; CDR3 length: 19
CDR3 DNA: TGTGCCAGCAGCTTCGGGATCAGCCTCTACGAGCAGTACTTC; CDR3 protein: CASSFGISLYEQYF; D gene: NA; V gene: TRBV11-2; J gene: TRBJ2-7; clone size: NA; CDR3 length: 14
CDR3 DNA: TGTGCCAGCAGCAGGGTGGAGGCTCCTTCTATAGATGGCTACACCTTC; CDR3 protein: CASSRVEAPSIDGYTF; D gene: NA; V gene: TRBV27; J gene: TRBJ1-2; clone size: NA; CDR3 length: 16
CDR3 DNA: TGCAGCGTTCTGGGACTAGTCTACAATGAGCAGTTCTTC; CDR3 protein: CSVLGLVYNEQFF; D gene: TRBD2; V gene: TRBV29-1; J gene: TRBJ2-1; clone size: NA; CDR3 length: 13
CDR3 DNA: TGTGCCAGCCAAGGACAGAGGAACACTGAAGCTTTCTTT; CDR3 protein: CASQGQRNTEAFF; D gene: NA; V gene: TRBV25-1; J gene: TRBJ1-1; clone size: NA; CDR3 length: 13
CDR3 DNA: TGTGCCAGCAGCCCTAAGCTGGAGGGGGACAGGGGGCTTGAGACCCAGTACTTC; CDR3 protein: CASSPKLEGDRGLETQYF; D gene: NA; V gene: TRBV21-1; J gene: TRBJ2-5; clone size: NA; CDR3 length: 18
CDR3 DNA: TGTGCCAGCAGCGAGAGGGGATCAGCCTTGGGCGAGCAGTACTTC; CDR3 protein: CASSERGSALGEQYF; D gene: NA; V gene: TRBV9; J gene: TRBJ2-7; clone size: once; CDR3 length: 15
CDR3 DNA: TGTGCCAGCATCGGACTAGCGGCAAGGGGGGCAGGAGAGCAGTACTTC; CDR3 protein: CASIGLAARGAGEQYF; D gene: TRBD2; V gene: TRBV27; J gene: TRBJ2-7; clone size: NA; CDR3 length: 16
CDR3 DNA: TGTGCCAGCTTGAGGGGAGGGAGCTCCTACAATGAGCAGTTCTTC; CDR3 protein: CASLRGGSSYNEQFF; D gene: TRBD2; V gene: TRBV7-8; J gene: TRBJ2-1; clone size: NA; CDR3 length: 15
CDR3 DNA: TGCGCCAGCGGAGACGGCGACATCCTCCCTGGAAACACCATATATTTT; CDR3 protein: CASGDGDILPGNTIYF; D gene: NA; V gene: TRBV5-1; J gene: TRBJ1-3; clone size: NA; CDR3 length: 16
CDR3 DNA: TGTGCCAGCAGTCCCTCCCCTCGGAGTGAAGCTTTCTTT; CDR3 protein: CASSPSPRSEAFF; D gene: NA; V gene: TRBV28; J gene: TRBJ1-1; clone size: NA; CDR3 length: 13
CDR3 DNA: TGCAGCGTCCCCTGGGGCGGGAACACTGAAGCTTTCTTT; CDR3 protein: CSVPWGGNTEAFF; D gene: NA; V gene: TRBV29-1; J gene: TRBJ1-1; clone size: NA; CDR3 length: 13
CDR3 DNA: TGCAGCGTTAGGGGGCACGCCGGGGAGCTGTTTTTT; CDR3 protein: CSVRGHAGELFF; D gene: TRBD1; V gene: TRBV29-1; J gene: TRBJ2-2; clone size: NA; CDR3 length: 12
CDR3 DNA: TGTGCCAGCAGCGAAGACCTAAACACTGAAGCTTTCTTT; CDR3 protein: CASSEDLNTEAFF; D gene: NA; V gene: TRBV9; J gene: TRBJ1-1; clone size: few; CDR3 length: 13
CDR3 DNA: TGTGCCTGGACCGGCGGGTTAAAACTGTTTTTT; CDR3 protein: CAWTGGLKLFF; D gene: NA; V gene: TRBV30; J gene: TRBJ1-4; clone size: NA; CDR3 length: 11
CDR3 DNA: TGTGCCAGCAGCCCGGACACCACCTACGAGCAGTACTTC; CDR3 protein: CASSPDTTYEQYF; D gene: NA; V gene: TRBV7-8; J gene: TRBJ2-7; clone size: NA; CDR3 length: 13
CDR3 DNA: TGTGCCAGTAGTCGCCTGAGGGGTAGCTACGAGCAGTACTTC; CDR3 protein: CASSRLRGSYEQYF; D gene: NA; V gene: TRBV19; J gene: TRBJ2-7; clone size: NA; CDR3 length: 14
CDR3 DNA: TGTGCCAGCAGCTCCCGGGACGACCAAGCCCTGGGGCCCCAGCATTTT; CDR3 protein: CASSSRDDQALGPQHF; D gene: NA; V gene: TRBV7-6; J gene: TRBJ1-5; clone size: NA; CDR3 length: 16
CDR3 DNA: TGTGCCAGCAGACCCTGGACAGGGAGGAATGAAGAGACCCAGTACTTC; CDR3 protein: CASRPWTGRNEETQYF; D gene: TRBD1; V gene: TRBV27; J gene: TRBJ2-5; clone size: NA; CDR3 length: 16
CDR3 DNA: TGTGCCAGCAGGGGACCCGACTCCTACGAGCAGTACTTC; CDR3 protein: CASRGPDSYEQYF; D gene: NA; V gene: TRBV14; J gene: TRBJ2-7; clone size: NA; CDR3 length: 13
CDR3 DNA: TGCAGCGCGGGCCCCCTTCCCGGGAGGGGGAGTGAGCAGTTCTTC; CDR3 protein: CSAGPLPGRGSEQFF; D gene: TRBD2; V gene: TRBV29-1; J gene: TRBJ2-1; clone size: NA; CDR3 length: 15
CDR3 DNA: TGTGCCAGCAGCGAATCGACTAGCCCCGCTCCGGAGCTGTTTTTT; CDR3 protein: CASSESTSPAPELFF; D gene: TRBD2; V gene: TRBV9; J gene: TRBJ2-2; clone size: NA; CDR3 length: 15
CDR3 DNA: TGTGCCAGCAGTTTCCAGGGTTGGAATACGCAGTATTTT; CDR3 protein: CASSFQGWNTQYF; D gene: NA; V gene: TRBV27; J gene: TRBJ2-3; clone size: once; CDR3 length: 13
CDR3 DNA: TGCAGCGTTGTGGACAGGGGGAAGGACACTGAAGCTTTCTTT; CDR3 protein: CSVVDRGKDTEAFF; D gene: TRBD1; V gene: TRBV29-1; J gene: TRBJ1-1; clone size: NA; CDR3 length: 14
CDR3 DNA: TGTGCCAGCAGTTCCCTGGATCGGCTCGTCGACGAGCAGTACTTC; CDR3 protein: CASSSLDRLVDEQYF; D gene: NA; V gene: TRBV27; J gene: TRBJ2-7; clone size: NA; CDR3 length: 15
CDR3 DNA: TGTGCCAGCAGCTTAAGTGGGGATAATGAGCAGTTCTTC; CDR3 protein: CASSLSGDNEQFF; D gene: NA; V gene: TRBV7-9; J gene: TRBJ2-1; clone size: NA; CDR3 length: 13
CDR3 DNA: TGTGCCAGCAGCTTAGGACTAGGGGGAAATGAGCAGTTCTTC; CDR3 protein: CASSLGLGGNEQFF; D gene: NA; V gene: TRBV7-9; J gene: TRBJ2-1; clone size: NA; CDR3 length: 14
CDR3 DNA: TGTGCCAGCAGCGCCACCGGGACACCTAGCAATCAGCCCCAGCATTTT; CDR3 protein: CASSATGTPSNQPQHF; D gene: NA; V gene: TRBV9; J gene: TRBJ1-5; clone size: few; CDR3 length: 16
CDR3 DNA: TGTGCCAGCAGCTTATTTCCGGGATCAGCGAACACCGGGGAGCTGTTTTTT; CDR3 protein: CASSLFPGSANTGELFF; D gene: NA; V gene: TRBV7-8; J gene: TRBJ2-2; clone size: NA; CDR3 length: 17
CDR3 DNA: TGTGCCAGCACTCACTCCCGGGAAAGGGGGAACACTGAAGCTTTCTTT; CDR3 protein: CASTHSRERGNTEAFF; D gene: NA; V gene: TRBV9; J gene: TRBJ1-1; clone size: NA; CDR3 length: 16
CDR3 DNA: TGTGCCAGCAGCTCCGGGACGGCCTGGGAAAAACTGTTTTTT; CDR3 protein: CASSSGTAWEKLFF; D gene: NA; V gene: TRBV6-6; J gene: TRBJ1-4; clone size: NA; CDR3 length: 14
CDR3 DNA: TGTGCCAGCAGCTCCTTCGCTAGCACAGATACGCAGTATTTT; CDR3 protein: CASSSFASTDTQYF; D gene: NA; V gene: TRBV7-6; J gene: TRBJ2-3; clone size: NA; CDR3 length: 14
CDR3 DNA: TGTGCCAGTGCCGGGGATAGCGGGGGACAAGAGACCCAGTACTTC; CDR3 protein: CASAGDSGGQETQYF; D gene: TRBD2; V gene: TRBV19; J gene: TRBJ2-5; clone size: NA; CDR3 length: 15
CDR3 DNA: TGCGCCAGCAGCCAAGACCCGACAGGGGCCTACGAGCAGTACTTC; CDR3 protein: CASSQDPTGAYEQYF; D gene: TRBD1; V gene: TRBV4-3; J gene: TRBJ2-7; clone size: NA; CDR3 length: 15
CDR3 DNA: TGTGCCAGCAAGTTTAGGGGACTACAGAACACTGAAGCTTTCTTT; CDR3 protein: CASKFRGLQNTEAFF; D gene: NA; V gene: TRBV4-2; J gene: TRBJ1-1; clone size: NA; CDR3 length: 15
CDR3 DNA: TGTGCCAGCAGAGGAAGCGGCACAGATACGCAGTATTTT; CDR3 protein: CASRGSGTDTQYF; D gene: NA; V gene: TRBV7-9; J gene: TRBJ2-3; clone size: NA; CDR3 length: 13
CDR3 DNA: TGTGCCTGGAGCCCGGGTGGGAACACTGAAGCTTTCTTT; CDR3 protein: CAWSPGGNTEAFF; D gene: NA; V gene: TRBV30; J gene: TRBJ1-1; clone size: NA; CDR3 length: 13
CDR3 DNA: TGTGCCAGCAGGGGGATATCCTACGAGCAGTACTTC; CDR3 protein: CASRGISYEQYF; D gene: NA; V gene: TRBV7-9; J gene: TRBJ2-7; clone size: NA; CDR3 length: 12
CDR3 DNA: TGTGCCAGCAGCACAAGGGGCAATCAGCCCCAGCATTTT; CDR3 protein: CASSTRGNQPQHF; D gene: NA; V gene: TRBV27; J gene: TRBJ1-5; clone size: NA; CDR3 length: 13
CDR3 DNA: TGTGCCAGCAGCTCGGGACAGGGGTTGGGAGATACGCAGTATTTT; CDR3 protein: CASSSGQGLGDTQYF; D gene: TRBD1; V gene: TRBV7-9; J gene: TRBJ2-3; clone size: NA; CDR3 length: 15
CDR3 DNA: TGCAGCGTCTCAGCGGATCTCCAAGAGACCCAGTACTTC; CDR3 protein: CSVSADLQETQYF; D gene: NA; V gene: TRBV29-1; J gene: TRBJ2-5; clone size: NA; CDR3 length: 13
CDR3 DNA: TGTGCCCTTTTCGGGCACTATGGCACTGAAGCTTTCTTT; CDR3 protein: CALFGHYGTEAFF; D gene: NA; V gene: TRBV30; J gene: TRBJ1-1; clone size: NA; CDR3 length: 13
CDR3 DNA: TGTGCCAGCAGTTTCGGGGCCCGATACAATGAGCAGTTCTTC; CDR3 protein: CASSFGARYNEQFF; D gene: NA; V gene: TRBV28; J gene: TRBJ2-1; clone size: NA; CDR3 length: 14
CDR3 DNA: TGCGCCAGCAGCCAAGTTGTTAAGAATGAGCAGTTCTTC; CDR3 protein: CASSQVVKNEQFF; D gene: NA; V gene: TRBV4-1; J gene: TRBJ2-1; clone size: NA; CDR3 length: 13
CDR3 DNA: TGTGCCAGTAGTATAAGTAGCGACTCCTACAATGAGCAGTTCTTC; CDR3 protein: CASSISSDSYNEQFF; D gene: NA; V gene: TRBV19; J gene: TRBJ2-1; clone size: once; CDR3 length: 15
CDR3 DNA: TGTGCCAGCAGCCCTCCTGACAGCACCCTTGGGACAGATACGCAGTATTTT; CDR3 protein: CASSPPDSTLGTDTQYF; D gene: NA; V gene: TRBV7-9; J gene: TRBJ2-3; clone size: NA; CDR3 length: 17
CDR3 DNA: TGTGCCAGCAGCTACCCGGACTTGGGAGATACGCAGTATTTT; CDR3 protein: CASSYPDLGDTQYF; D gene: NA; V gene: TRBV7-8; J gene: TRBJ2-3; clone size: NA; CDR3 length: 14
CDR3 DNA: TGTGCCAGCAGCCACCTGTTAAATGAGCAGTTCTTC; CDR3 protein: CASSHLLNEQFF; D gene: NA; V gene: TRBV6-1; J gene: TRBJ2-1; clone size: NA; CDR3 length: 12
CDR3 DNA: TGTGCCAGCAGCGTAGCTCCCGGGAGGAAATGGGATGAGCAGTTCTTC; CDR3 protein: CASSVAPGRKWDEQFF; D gene: TRBD2; V gene: TRBV9; J gene: TRBJ2-1; clone size: NA; CDR3 length: 16
CDR3 DNA: TGTGCCAGCAGCACCGGACGGGCCTCTGGGGCCAACGTCCTGACTTTC; CDR3 protein: CASSTGRASGANVLTF; D gene: NA; V gene: TRBV9; J gene: TRBJ2-6; clone size: NA; CDR3 length: 16
CDR3 DNA: TGTGCCAGCAGTTTCGACAGGGGGAGATCGAACACTGAAGCTTTCTTT; CDR3 protein: CASSFDRGRSNTEAFF; D gene: TRBD1; V gene: TRBV28; J gene: TRBJ1-1; clone size: NA; CDR3 length: 16
CDR3 DNA: TGTGCCAGCAGCTTATTCCCTTTAAATGAAAAACTGTTTTTT; CDR3 protein: CASSLFPLNEKLFF; D gene: NA; V gene: TRBV7-9; J gene: TRBJ1-4; clone size: NA; CDR3 length: 14
CDR3 DNA: TGTGCCAGCAGCTGGACTAGCGGTTCCTACGAGCAGTACTTC; CDR3 protein: CASSWTSGSYEQYF; D gene: TRBD2; V gene: TRBV27; J gene: TRBJ2-7; clone size: NA; CDR3 length: 14
CDR3 DNA: TGCAGCGTGGAAGGGACAGGGGCGTCCTACGAGCAGTACTTC; CDR3 protein: CSVEGTGASYEQYF; D gene: TRBD1; V gene: TRBV29-1; J gene: TRBJ2-7; clone size: NA; CDR3 length: 14
CDR3 DNA: TGTGCCAGCAGCTCAATAGATGCAGGGGGCACAGATACGCAGTATTTT; CDR3 protein: CASSSIDAGGTDTQYF; D gene: NA; V gene: TRBV7-9; J gene: TRBJ2-3; clone size: NA; CDR3 length: 16
CDR3 DNA: TGTGCCAGCAGTTTATGGGCAGGAGACGCCTACGAGCAGTACTTC; CDR3 protein: CASSLWAGDAYEQYF; D gene: NA; V gene: TRBV27; J gene: TRBJ2-7; clone size: NA; CDR3 length: 15
CDR3 DNA: TGTGCCACCGCACCGGGGGTGGCTGGCTACACCTTC; CDR3 protein: CATAPGVAGYTF; D gene: NA; V gene: TRBV5-4; J gene: TRBJ1-2; clone size: once; CDR3 length: 12
CDR3 DNA: TGTGCCAGTATGAGCAGGGCAGAGACCCAGTACTTC; CDR3 protein: CASMSRAETQYF; D gene: NA; V gene: TRBV19; J gene: TRBJ2-5; clone size: NA; CDR3 length: 12